This is a list of T cell receptor beta chains from one sample in a study of T cell clones after liver transplantation. Measured with immunoSEQ multiplex PCR; TCRdb has only the in-frame clones, and not every one. The sample has tens of thousands of clones, roughly 80% seen once; the top ten hold 2.1%. The source was CD4+ T cells from blood, collected 48 months after liver transplant. The receptors originated from a human patient who received a liver transplant. The graft donor may have contributed some T cells. Both conserved end residues are part of each CDR3. The D gene is left open where the match is weak. Expanded clones get a size class; other rows say once, few or many, or leave the size out.

clone_size	d_call	j_call	cdr3_length	v_call	cdr3_nt	cdr3_aa
.	.	TRBJ1-2	14	TRBV2	TGTGCCAGCCGATTAGCCATCGACAGTTATGGCTACACCTTC	CASRLAIDSYGYTF
.	.	TRBJ2-3	15	TRBV11-2	TGTGCCAGCAGCTCCCAGGGGGGCGCAACAGATACGCAGTATTTT	CASSSQGGATDTQYF
.	TRBD1	TRBJ1-4	16	TRBV7-6	TGTGCCAGCAGCTTACTTTGGTCGGACAGGAATGAAAAACTGTTTTTT	CASSLLWSDRNEKLFF
.	TRBD2	TRBJ2-7	17	TRBV7-6	TGTGCCAGCAGCTTAGCGGGTGGGGGGGTCCTCTCCTACGAGCAGTACTTC	CASSLAGGGVLSYEQYF
few	TRBD2	TRBJ2-1	15	TRBV7-9	TGTGCCAGCAGCGCTAGCGGGCCAAGATACAATGAGCAGTTCTTC	CASSASGPRYNEQFF
.	.	TRBJ1-4	19	TRBV6-4	TGTGCCAGCCCGTGGGGCAGGGGCGGTTGGCTGCGCAGTGTTGAAAAACTGTTTTTT	CASPWGRGGWLRSVEKLFF
.	.	TRBJ2-7	11	TRBV5-6	TGTGCCAGCAGCTTTCAATACGAGCAGTACTTC	CASSFQYEQYF
.	TRBD1	TRBJ1-4	16	TRBV9	TGTGCCAGCAGCCCGCAGGGGGGGGTGCGAAGTGAAAAACTGTTTTTT	CASSPQGGVRSEKLFF
.	TRBD2	TRBJ2-3	15	TRBV15	TGTGCCACCAGCAGTACTAGCGGGAGAACAGATACGCAGTATTTT	CATSSTSGRTDTQYF
.	TRBD2	TRBJ2-3	15	TRBV2	TGTGCCAGCAGACTTACGGGGGGGCCGACAGATACGCAGTATTTT	CASRLTGGPTDTQYF
.	TRBD1	TRBJ2-7	15	TRBV5-1	TGCGCCAGCAGCGCCAGAGCCGGGACAGCCTACGAGCAGTACTTC	CASSARAGTAYEQYF
.	TRBD1	TRBJ2-7	13	TRBV6-5	TGTGCCAGCAGGAGACAGGGGTCCTACGAGCAGTACTTC	CASRRQGSYEQYF
.	.	TRBJ2-5	20	TRBV19	TGTGCCAGTAGTATGTCGTTAGGAGCGGGTACTTACGGTTACCAAGAGACCCAGTACTTC	CASSMSLGAGTYGYQETQYF
.	TRBD1	TRBJ1-2	13	TRBV6-1	TGTGCCAGCAGTGGAGACAGGGTAAACGGCTACACCTTC	CASSGDRVNGYTF
.	.	TRBJ1-2	13	TRBV5-4	TGTGCCAGCAGCTTGGGACAGCACTATGGCTACACCTTC	CASSLGQHYGYTF
.	TRBD2	TRBJ2-7	18	TRBV11-2	TGTGCCAGCAGCGCACAGAGATTGGCGGGAGGGGGAACCTACGAGCAGTACTTC	CASSAQRLAGGGTYEQYF
.	.	TRBJ1-1	9	TRBV30	TGTGCCTGGAGGGAGAAAGCTTTCTTT	CAWREKAFF
once	.	TRBJ2-2	13	TRBV19	TGTGCCAGTAGATCTCTGGGCACCGGGGAGCTGTTTTTT	CASRSLGTGELFF
.	.	TRBJ2-7	15	TRBV6-5	TGTGCCAGCAGTTACTCGTATCAGGACTCCTACGAGCAGTACTTC	CASSYSYQDSYEQYF
few	.	TRBJ2-7	14	TRBV6-5	TGTGCCAGCAGTCTTAGACTAGAGAGCTACGAGCAGTACTTC	CASSLRLESYEQYF
.	TRBD2	TRBJ2-3	17	TRBV2	TGTGCCAGCAGTTCGCACGGACTAGCGGGGCTCACAGATACGCAGTATTTT	CASSSHGLAGLTDTQYF
.	TRBD2	TRBJ2-2	16	TRBV7-2	TGTGCCAGCAGCCGGACTAGCGGGAGGGGGGTCGGGGAGCTGTTTTTT	CASSRTSGRGVGELFF
.	TRBD2	TRBJ2-1	15	TRBV4-3	TGCGCCAGCAGCCTAAGGACTAGCGGAAACAATGAGCAGTTCTTC	CASSLRTSGNNEQFF
.	TRBD2	TRBJ2-1	15	TRBV7-3	TGTGCCAGCAGCTTAATACCCCTAGCGGGAAGTGAGCAGTTCTTC	CASSLIPLAGSEQFF
.	.	TRBJ2-2	16	TRBV10-3	TGTGCCATCAGTGAGTCCGGGCCCGAAAACACCGGGGAGCTGTTTTTT	CAISESGPENTGELFF
.	.	TRBJ1-4	11	TRBV20-1	TGCAGTGCTCTTGTCGATGAAAAACTGTTTTTT	CSALVDEKLFF
.	.	TRBJ2-3	11	TRBV15	TGTGCCACCAGCAGAGATGGGGCGCAGTATTTT	CATSRDGAQYF
.	TRBD1	TRBJ1-2	14	TRBV2	TGTGCCAGCAGTGAAGAGGGGGCCTTGAATGGCTACACCTTC	CASSEEGALNGYTF
few	.	TRBJ2-3	14	TRBV5-1	TGCGCCAGCAGCTTGGGACAGACCACAGATACGCAGTATTTT	CASSLGQTTDTQYF
once	.	TRBJ2-5	14	TRBV7-2	TGTGCCAGCAGTCTCGAAGTCGGGAGAAAGACCCAGTACTTC	CASSLEVGRKTQYF
once	.	TRBJ2-7	14	TRBV5-1	TGCGCCAGCAGCCCGGGGACGACGATCTACGAGCAGTACTTC	CASSPGTTIYEQYF
once	.	TRBJ2-5	14	TRBV7-9	TGTGCCAGCAGCTTAGCAGGGATGCGAGAGACCCAGTACTTC	CASSLAGMRETQYF
few	.	TRBJ2-7	15	TRBV6-1	TGTGCCAGCAGCGGTTATGGGGGAAATCTCTACGAGCAGTACTTC	CASSGYGGNLYEQYF
.	TRBD2	TRBJ2-7	14	TRBV28	TGTGCCAGCAGTTTAAGCGGGAGCTCCTACGAGCAGTACTTC	CASSLSGSSYEQYF
.	.	TRBJ1-1	12	TRBV28	TGTGCCAGCAGTTTGCGTACAGGGAAAGCTTTCTTT	CASSLRTGKAFF
.	TRBD2	TRBJ2-1	15	TRBV28	TGTGCCAGCAGTTTGCGGAGCGGGAGGAGGTATGAGCAGTTCTTC	CASSLRSGRRYEQFF
.	TRBD1	TRBJ2-7	15	TRBV18	TGTGCCAGCTCACCCAGTGACAGGGGTTCCCACGAGCAGTACTTC	CASSPSDRGSHEQYF
.	.	TRBJ2-3	12	TRBV28	TGTGCCAGTGGAAGAGGCACAGATACGCAGTATTTT	CASGRGTDTQYF
.	.	TRBJ1-1	14	TRBV9	TGTGCCAGCAGCGTAATGTCTTCGCGGACTGAAGCTTTCTTT	CASSVMSSRTEAFF
.	.	TRBJ1-2	12	TRBV4-2	TGTGCCAGCAGCCAAGTTGGTAGTGGCTACACCTTC	CASSQVGSGYTF
.	.	TRBJ2-1	14	TRBV2	TGTGCCAGCAGTGAAACCTTCTTGATGCATGAGCAGTTCTTC	CASSETFLMHEQFF
.	TRBD1	TRBJ1-4	14	TRBV7-2	TGTGCCAGCAGCGCAGGGGGCTCGGATGAAAAACTGTTTTTT	CASSAGGSDEKLFF
.	.	TRBJ1-5	15	TRBV19	TGTGCCAGTAGTATAGGAGGGGCCGGGGCGCAGCCCCAGCATTTT	CASSIGGAGAQPQHF
.	TRBD2	TRBJ2-1	16	TRBV7-2	TGTGCCAGCAGCGCCGCGAGCGGGAGGGGCTACAATGAGCAGTTCTTC	CASSAASGRGYNEQFF
once	TRBD1	TRBJ2-2	14	TRBV6-6	TGTGCCAGCAGTTACTGGGGACAGACCGGGGAGCTGTTTTTT	CASSYWGQTGELFF
.	.	TRBJ2-7	15	TRBV9	TGTGCCAGCAGCGCAAGGGACTCAGAGGGGGACGAGCAGTACTTC	CASSARDSEGDEQYF
.	.	TRBJ2-3	13	TRBV2	TGTGCCAGCAGTCGAGACAGCACAGATACGCAGTATTTT	CASSRDSTDTQYF